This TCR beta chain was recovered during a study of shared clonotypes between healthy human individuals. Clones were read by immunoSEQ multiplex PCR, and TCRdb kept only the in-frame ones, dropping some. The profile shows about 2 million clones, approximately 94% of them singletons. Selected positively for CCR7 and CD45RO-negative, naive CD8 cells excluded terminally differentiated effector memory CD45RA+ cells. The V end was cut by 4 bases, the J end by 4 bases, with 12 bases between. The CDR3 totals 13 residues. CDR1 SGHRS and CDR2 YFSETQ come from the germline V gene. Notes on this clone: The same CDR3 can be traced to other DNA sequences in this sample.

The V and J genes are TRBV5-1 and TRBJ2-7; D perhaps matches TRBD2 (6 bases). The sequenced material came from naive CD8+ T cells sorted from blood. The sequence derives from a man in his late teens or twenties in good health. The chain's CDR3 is CASSLGGGYEQYF. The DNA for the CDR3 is TGCGCCAGCAGCCTGGGGGGAGGATACGAGCAGTACTTC.